This TCR beta chain emerged from a study of T cell repertoires in cytomegalovirus infection. Whole-study context: CMV infection together with matching HLA type was indicated by public TCR beta signatures.

Overall study findings and caveats: HLA-C-restricted CMV-specific TCR beta clonotypes were dominant in the ex vivo response. Carriers of CMV and the relevant HLA type were discriminated by public TCR beta frequency.

TCRdb reprocessed the reads via MiXCR and lists one record per CDR3 protein. The sample holds around 530,000 distinct CDR3 sequences, about 15% seen once. V shed 1 base, J shed 7 bases, and the junction held 13 bases outside the gene matches. Germline CDR1 LNHNV, CDR2 YYDKDF (reference sequence). The length of the CDR3 is 17 residues. As concerns this clonotype: The antigen remains unidentified. Given a much more abundant clone one base away, this may be a read error. The conserved phenylalanine or tryptophan is not found at the CDR3 terminus, so this likely reflects a read error.

This receptor was taken from a human donor in good health (CMV status not recorded). Some clones in this sample may be carry-over from other donors' samples. Specimen: CD8+ T cells from PBMCs. The chain uses TRBV15 and TRBJ2-7; 10 bases are shared with TRBD1. The CDR3: CATSRASRDRGREEQYL. The DNA for the CDR3 is TGTGCCACCAGCAGAGCTAGCCGGGACAGGGGTCGAGAAGAGCAGTACTTA.